This T cell receptor beta chain was observed in a study of T cells in Graves' hyperthyroidism and ophthalmopathy. Study outcomes and limitations: A model of 13 V-J pairs discriminated ophthalmopathy from stable hyperthyroidism.

Patients showing uncontrolled infection, other autoimmune disease, pregnancy or lactation were ineligible. This clonotype was seen at least ten times. The antigen remains unidentified. This CDR3 has 14 amino acids. V lost 5 bases, J lost 5 bases, and 15 bases lay in between. The V gene's germline CDR1 is MDHEN and CDR2 SYDVKM. Amplified TCR beta CDR3 regions derived from RNA transcripts. First-round RT-PCR of the TCR CDR3 relied on the HTBI primer set. TCRdb re-called the multiplex PCR reads through MiXCR, storing one row per CDR3 protein. The sample includes about 200,000 distinct CDR3 sequences, around 16% of them seen just once.

The sequence came from a man aged 35 to 55 with Graves' hyperthyroidism. Input material: blood. This sequence joins TRBV28 and TRBJ2-5; no reliable D call. CDR3 loop: CASSLTDMVETQYF. CDR3 sequence (DNA): TGTGCCAGCAGTCTTACAGACATGGTGGAGACCCAGTACTTC.